One sample yielded the 28 T cell receptor beta chains listed below, sequenced in a study of T cell responses to AZD1222 COVID-19 vaccine listed by TCRdb under 2021. Explained via the paper, the time point label denotes: baseline before first vaccination. Library preparation was by the immunoSEQ multiplex PCR assay. Drawn from immuneACCESS, this table holds only the in-frame rearrangements with V and J called that TCRdb kept. Clones are partly lost; checked studies trace under half to an unresolved V gene and leave the rest unexplained. The sample table lists about 96,000 clones, roughly nine tenths of them with a count of one. The top ten constitute 1.5% to 2% of the sample. Sequencing used peripheral blood, obtained on day 0 of AZD1222 vaccination. These receptors came from an adult in good health.

This clone came up a few times. The chain uses TRBV6-1 and TRBJ2-3, with 7 positions matching TRBD2. This CDR3 is built from 15 residues. Germline V lookup: CDR1 MNHNS, CDR2 SASEGT. The ends lost 0 bases at V and 2 bases at J; junction bases unmatched: 2. CDR3 bases: TGTGCCAGCAGTGAAGCTAGCGGGCACACAGATACGCAGTATTTT. This sequence encodes CASSEASGHTDTQYF.

CDR3 DNA: TGTGCCAGTAGTATATCCCCCACCCAAGAGACCCAGTACTTC. Residues: CASSISPTQETQYF. V gene TRBV19 combines with J gene TRBJ2-5; D call uncertain. CDR1 and CDR2 from the germline V gene are LNHDA and SQIVND (reference sequence). V was cut by 2 bases and J by 1 base, with 8 bases left in between. CDR3 length: 14 residues.

The chain is built from TRBV28 and TRBJ1-1; D remains unclear. CDR3 size: 12 residues. Germline lookup yields CDR1 MDHEN and CDR2 SYDVKM. Deletions cut 9 bases from V and 4 bases from J, with 12 bases between. The CDR3 spells CASFRAPTEAFF. CDR3 nucleotides: TGTGCCAGTTTTAGGGCGCCCACTGAAGCTTTCTTT.

The CDR3 loop is CASSSWTGENEQFF. CDR3 coding DNA: TGTGCCAGCAGCTCGTGGACAGGGGAAAATGAGCAGTTCTTC. The chain uses TRBV7-9 and TRBJ2-1; 9 nucleotides match TRBD1. After removal of 4 bases from V and 7 bases from J, the junction contained 5 bases not matched to a gene. The germline V gene encodes CDR1 SEHNR and CDR2 FQNEAQ (reference sequence). The CDR3 has 14 residues. Full variable domain (outside the CDR3, taken from reference TRBV7-9 and TRBJ2-1): DTGVSQNPRHKITKRGQNVTFRCDPISEHNRLYWYRQTLGQGPEFLTYFQNEAQLEKSRLLSDRFSAERPKGSFSTLEIQRTEQGDSAMYLCASSSWTGENEQFFGPGTRLTVL.

The DNA for the CDR3 is TGTGCCAGCAGCTTAGGTGGACAGGGAAACACCATATATTTT. It translates to CASSLGGQGNTIYF. This chain links TRBV7-3 with TRBJ1-3, with D tentatively TRBD1 (6 bases). The V gene's germline CDR1 is SGHTA and CDR2 FQGTGA. The germline V and J ends were trimmed by 2 bases and 4 bases, with 9 bases remaining between them. This CDR3 comprises 14 residues.

The chain recombines TRBV12-5 with TRBJ2-5, with D maybe TRBD1 (5 bases). The CDR3 runs 17 residues. From germline, CDR1 is LGHNT and CDR2 FRNRAP. The V gene lost 2 bases and the J gene lost 5 bases, with 21 bases spanning the gap. This CDR3 is CASGLYHRSPIWETQYF. As DNA, the CDR3 is TGTGCTAGTGGTTTGTACCACAGGTCTCCTATTTGGGAGACCCAGTACTTC.

This clone was found once. This chain links TRBV5-5 with TRBJ2-2, with 7 bases lining up with TRBD2. Germline lookup yields CDR1 SGHKS and CDR2 YYEKEE (reference sequence). V was pared by 4 bases and J by 4 bases, with 7 bases of the junction left unmatched. There are 15 residues in the CDR3. The CDR3, as DNA: TGTGCCAGCAGCGGGGGGGACCCGGCCACCGGGGAGCTGTTTTTT. As protein: CASSGGDPATGELFF.

The J gene is TRBJ1-6, the V gene TRBV7-9, with 7 bases fitting TRBD1. The V and J ends lost 0 bases and 15 bases, in that order; junction bases with no gene match: 8. CDR3 length: 14 residues. The germline CDR1 and CDR2 sequences are SEHNR and FQNEAQ (reference sequence). CDR3 DNA sequence: TGTGCCAGCAGCTTAGCGGGGAGGGGGCCACACCTCCACTTT. It yields the protein CASSLAGRGPHLHF.

The V call is TRBV24-1, the J call TRBJ2-3; D is unresolved. This CDR3 is 15 amino acids long. Germline CDR1 KGHDR, CDR2 SFDVKD. V gave up 6 bases and J gave up 0 bases, with 12 bases separating them. The CDR3 region has the DNA TGTGCCACCAGTACGCCTTTGGGGAGCACAGATACGCAGTATTTT. Amino acids: CATSTPLGSTDTQYF.

V gene TRBV27 combines with J gene TRBJ1-2, with D possibly being TRBD1 (6 bases). Trimming took 5 bases from V and 2 from J, leaving 15 bases between them. CDR1 MNHEY and CDR2 SMNVEV come from the germline V gene (reference sequence). The CDR3 spans 15 residues. The chain's CDR3 is CASSRVTGSNYGYTF. CDR3 DNA: TGTGCCAGCAGTCGAGTAACAGGGTCCAACTATGGCTACACCTTC.

The CDR3, as DNA: TGTGCCAGCTCACCAGACACGTCGTACGAGCAGTACTTC. This translates into CASSPDTSYEQYF. V is TRBV18 and J is TRBJ2-7, with D hard to call. Germline CDR1 and CDR2: KGHSH and LQKENI. V lost 2 bases and J 4 bases, leaving 9 bases between the germline ends. The CDR3 is made up of 13 amino acids.

The rearrangement links TRBV28 to TRBJ1-2; 7 nucleotides align to TRBD1. V lost 5 bases and J lost 0; bases outside the gene matches: 3. CDR3 size: 14 residues. Germline V gene sequence: CDR1 MDHEN, CDR2 SYDVKM. This chain's CDR3 is CASSQQGTNYGYTF. CDR3 nucleotide sequence: TGTGCCAGCAGTCAACAGGGGACTAACTATGGCTACACCTTC.

The rearrangement links TRBV19 to TRBJ1-6, with a possible D match to TRBD1 (5 bases). V gave up 5 bases and J gave up 6 bases, with 20 bases separating them. Germline CDR1 LNHDA, CDR2 SQIVND (reference sequence). The CDR3 loop spans 17 amino acids. CDR3 residues: CASSGQGRGFGNSPLHF. DNA of the CDR3: TGTGCCAGTAGTGGGCAGGGTAGAGGATTTGGTAATTCACCCCTCCACTTT.

The V and J genes are TRBV6-5 and TRBJ1-5; unclear D gene. CDR3 size: 15 residues. Trimming removed 2 bases from V and 6 bases from J, with 14 bases in between. The germline CDR1 and CDR2 sequences are MNHEY and SVGAGI. In DNA form, the CDR3 reads TGTGCCAGCAGTTACAGCGCCGCCCGAGGTCAGCCCCAGCATTTT. This sequence encodes CASSYSAARGQPQHF.

With regard to this clone: Sequence at one end of the junction differs from germline and may be a read error. This rearrangement joins TRBV4-3 to TRBJ2-4, with TRBD1 identical over 10 bases. The CDR3 extends over 15 amino acids. Looked up from germline, CDR1 is LGHNA and CDR2 is YSLEER. The CDR3 here is CASSKDRGHGNIQYF. CDR3 DNA: TGCGCCAGCAGCAAAGACAGGGGGCACGGAAACATTCAGTACTTC.

This chain joins TRBV7-9 and TRBJ1-2, with D tentatively TRBD1 (5 bases). CDR3 size: 12 residues. Trimming left V 1 base short and J 7 bases short, with 7 bases between. Germline CDR1 SEHNR, CDR2 FQNEAQ (reference sequence). The CDR3 bases are TGTGCCAGCAGCTTAGTCGGGGGTGGCTACACCTTC. It codes for CASSLVGGGYTF.

The chain has TRBV18 and TRBJ2-5; D may correspond to TRBD1 or TRBD2 (5 bases each). CDR1 is KGHSH, CDR2 LQKENI, per germline. V lost 5 bases and J lost 1, with 8 bases in between. The CDR3 sequence is 13 residues long. This CDR3 reads CASSRDRQETQYF. The CDR3 nucleotides are TGTGCCAGCTCAAGGGACCGCCAAGAGACCCAGTACTTC. The full variable domain, in which reference TRBV18 and TRBJ2-5 provide the parts outside the CDR3, is NAGVMQNPRHLVRRRGQEARLRCSPMKGHSHVYWYRQLPEEGLKFMVYLQKENIIDESGMPKERFSAEFPKEGPSILRIQQVVRGDSAAYFCASSRDRQETQYFGPGTRLLVL.

This CDR3 is CASSLGEQGLAYEQYF. The CDR3 region has the DNA TGCGCCAGCAGCTTGGGGGAACAGGGTTTAGCCTACGAGCAGTACTTC. The chain employs TRBV5-1 and TRBJ2-7, with D perhaps TRBD1 (6 bases). The CDR3 covers 16 residues. CDR1 is SGHRS, CDR2 YFSETQ, per germline. Trimming left V 0 bases short and J 2 bases short, with 15 bases between.

V is TRBV29-1 and J is TRBJ2-3, with D tentatively TRBD1 or TRBD2 (5 bases each). CDR1 SQVTM and CDR2 ANQGSEA come from the germline V gene. The CDR3 is 13 amino acids. Trimming removed 7 bases from V and 0 bases from J, with 11 bases in between. CDR3 sequence reads: CSAHRGSTDTQYF. Written as DNA, the CDR3 is TGCAGCGCCCACCGGGGCAGCACAGATACGCAGTATTTT.

The rearrangement joins TRBV28 to TRBJ1-2; D is uncertain. The V gene's germline CDR1 is MDHEN and CDR2 SYDVKM. The CDR3 has 12 residues. With 1 base removed from V and 6 bases from J, the gap between germline ends came to 6 bases. The CDR3 nucleotides are TGTGCCAGCAGTTTATATAGGGATGGCTACACCTTC. Its translation is CASSLYRDGYTF.

The chain couples TRBV10-1 to TRBJ2-1; D may match TRBD1 or TRBD2 (5 bases each). The V end was cut by 5 bases, the J end by 7 bases, with 18 bases between. The CDR3 totals 15 residues. Germline CDR1 and CDR2: WNHNN and SYGVQD (reference sequence). CDR3 residues: CASSPRIGAGNEQFF. In DNA form, the CDR3 reads TGCGCCAGCAGTCCAAGAATCGGGGCGGGTAATGAGCAGTTCTTC.

This chain connects TRBV19 to TRBJ1-2; D remains ambiguous. The CDR3 covers 14 residues. In germline, CDR1 is LNHDA, CDR2 SQIVND (reference sequence). Trimming cost V 4 bases and J 4 bases, with 13 bases left between them. In DNA, the CDR3 is TGTGCCAGTAGTAGTAGGGTAGAGGGCTATGGCTACACCTTC. Encoded protein: CASSSRVEGYGYTF.

This clone was counted between two and nine times. This chain links TRBV5-1 with TRBJ2-7, with 9 bases fitting TRBD1. Trimming cost V 5 bases and J 4 bases; bases outside gene matches: 7. CDR1 is SGHRS and CDR2 is YFSETQ in the germline V gene. There are 14 residues in the CDR3. The CDR3 nucleotides read TGCGCCAGCAGTCCCGGGACAGGGTTGTACGAGCAGTACTTC. It is translated as CASSPGTGLYEQYF.

V is TRBV5-6 and J is TRBJ1-2; 8 bases match TRBD1. Germline CDR1 and CDR2: SGHDT and YYEEEE. The CDR3 spans 14 residues. The ends lost 4 bases at V and 0 bases at J; junction bases unmatched: 2. DNA of the CDR3: TGTGCCAGCAGCCTGGGACAGGCTAACTATGGCTACACCTTC. Protein product: CASSLGQANYGYTF.

The CDR3 DNA follows: TGTGCCAGTAGCCCCGAAGGGCCGGTGGCTTTCTTT. Translation: CASSPEGPVAFF. This sequence joins TRBV19 and TRBJ1-1; D not resolved. The CDR3 consists of 12 residues. V shed 6 bases and J shed 11 bases, with 16 bases lying between them. CDR1 is LNHDA and CDR2 is SQIVND in the germline V gene (reference sequence).

This clone was found a few times. The V call is TRBV5-8, the J call TRBJ1-4; 8 nucleotides match TRBD1. Trimming removed 4 bases from V and 8 bases from J; junction bases left unmatched: 13. Looked up from germline, CDR1 is SGHTS and CDR2 is YDEGEE. The CDR3 has 16 residues. This CDR3 reads CASSPPLTAGGEKLFF. The CDR3 DNA is TGTGCCAGCAGCCCCCCCCTTACGGCAGGGGGCGAAAAACTGTTTTTT.

V and J are TRBV28 and TRBJ2-1, with 8 positions matching TRBD2. Germline V lookup: CDR1 MDHEN, CDR2 SYDVKM. This CDR3 comprises 15 residues. With V trimmed by 6 bases and J by 7 bases, 11 bases remained unmatched. CDR3 amino acids: CASSPIAGRANEQFF. DNA of the CDR3: TGTGCCAGCAGCCCCATAGCGGGGAGGGCAAATGAGCAGTTCTTC.

The chain uses TRBV19 and TRBJ1-1; D perhaps matches TRBD1 (5 bases). The germline V and J ends were trimmed by 5 bases and 5 bases, with 12 bases remaining between them. This CDR3 spans 13 amino acids. In germline, CDR1 is LNHDA, CDR2 SQIVND (reference sequence). DNA for the CDR3: TGTGCCAGTAGTGAGGGACGAAAGACTGAAGCTTTCTTT. As protein: CASSEGRKTEAFF.